This T cell receptor (beta chain) was sequenced in a study of blood T cell repertoires in COVID-19. Measured with immunoSEQ multiplex PCR; TCRdb has only the in-frame clones, and not every one. The profile shows over 200,000 clones, roughly 90% of them singletons. V dropped 3 bases and J dropped 3 bases, with 10 bases sitting between them. The germline gives CDR1 SGHRS, CDR2 YFSETQ. The CDR3 contains 13 residues. The gene calls are TRBV5-1 and TRBJ2-7; D remains unclear. The receptor was isolated from a woman between 45 and 60 years old in a cohort exposed to, infected with or recovered from COVID-19 (not recorded which). The sequenced material came from PBMCs or T cells enriched from blood (not recorded which). CDR3 DNA sequence: TGCGCCAGCAGCTATTACAGCAACTACGAGCAGTACTTC. It is translated as CASSYYSNYEQYF.